Following are 21 T cell receptor beta chains from one sample sequenced in a study of blood T cell repertoires in COVID-19. Generated by immunoSEQ multiplex PCR, the TCRdb table keeps only in-frame clones and is missing some. The sample has 95,000 to 150,000 clones, around 70% seen once. Sequenced sample: peripheral blood. Receptors were obtained from a man between 60 and 75 years old with acute or convalescent COVID-19.

The sample holds one count of this clone. The genes are TRBV3-1 (or the pseudogene TRBV3-2) and TRBJ2-4, with 13 bases that match TRBD2. Germline CDR1 reads LGHDT; CDR2 reads YNNKEL (reference sequence). The CDR3 contains 18 residues. The V and J ends lost 0 bases and 6 bases, in that order; junction bases with no gene match: 8. CDR3 coding DNA: TGTGCCAGCAGCCAAGATACTAGCGGGGGGGCCCGGGGAAACATTCAGTACTTC. It encodes CASSQDTSGGARGNIQYF.

The rearrangement uses TRBV7-8 and TRBJ1-2; D uncertain. The CDR3 length is 16 residues. Trimming removed 5 bases from V and 0 bases from J, with 16 bases in between. Germline V gene data show CDR1 as SGHVS and CDR2 as FQNEAQ. The CDR3 protein is CASSPQRISTNYGYTF. CDR3 nucleotide sequence: TGTGCCAGCAGCCCGCAGCGGATCTCGACTAACTATGGCTACACCTTC.

J is TRBJ2-1 and V is TRBV30, with a weak D call TRBD2 (7 bases). The CDR3 runs to 15 residues. The V end lost 1 base, the J end lost 4 bases, and 14 bases lay between the germline ends. Germline-derived CDR1 and CDR2 are GTSNPN and SVGIG (reference sequence). DNA of the CDR3: TGTGCCTGGAGTGCTAAAGGGGGGGGTTACAATGAGCAGTTCTTC. This encodes CAWSAKGGGYNEQFF. Variable domain in full (rest from reference TRBV30 and TRBJ2-1): SQTIHQWPATLVQPVGSPLSLECTVEGTSNPNLYWYRQAAGRGLQLLFYSVGIGQISSEVPQNLSASRPQDRQFILSSKKLLLSDSGFYLCAWSAKGGGYNEQFFGPGTRLTVL.

This clone was detected only once. The genes are TRBV5-5 and TRBJ2-3, with 9 bases identical to TRBD2. The V gene's germline CDR1 is SGHKS and CDR2 YYEKEE (reference sequence). The J segment lost 2 bases and the V segment lost 5 bases, leaving 9 bases of the junction unmatched. CDR3 length equals 16 residues. This CDR3 reads CASSYSGGFSTDTQYF. Here the CDR3 DNA reads TGTGCCAGCAGTTATAGCGGGGGATTTTCCACAGATACGCAGTATTTT.

The chain carries TRBV7-8 and TRBJ2-7; D is possibly TRBD2 (6 bases). Per the germline V gene, CDR1 is SGHVS and CDR2 is FQNEAQ. The CDR3 loop spans 15 amino acids. Trimming shortened V by 4 bases and J by 0 bases, and 13 bases separated the two germline ends. The CDR3 sequence is CASSSRDFFSYEQYF. In DNA, the CDR3 is TGTGCCAGCAGCTCTCGGGACTTCTTCTCCTACGAGCAGTACTTC.

The chain carries TRBV2 and TRBJ1-5, with TRBD1 as a possible D gene (5 bases). The CDR3 is 13 amino acids. In germline, CDR1 is SNHLY, CDR2 FYNNEI. V lost 8 bases to trimming and J lost 4 bases, with 12 bases between them. CDR3 sequence (DNA): TGTGCCAGCGGGGGGGATCGGAATCAGCCCCAGCATTTT. Translation: CASGGDRNQPQHF.

This chain links TRBV28 with TRBJ1-4; 9 bases map to TRBD1. After removal of 4 bases from V and 7 bases from J, the junction contained 7 bases not matched to a gene. This CDR3 is built from 15 residues. Germline assignment: CDR1 MDHEN and CDR2 SYDVKM. The CDR3 bases are TGTGCCAGCAGTTCCACCGGGACAGGGCGTGAAAAACTGTTTTTT. This translates into CASSSTGTGREKLFF. The variable domain in full, with the rest retrieved from reference TRBV28 and TRBJ1-4, is DVKVTQSSRYLVKRTGEKVFLECVQDMDHENMFWYRQDPGLGLRLIYFSYDVKMKEKGDIPEGYSVSREKKERFSLILESASTNQTSMYLCASSSTGTGREKLFFGSGTQLSVL.

The genes are TRBV9 and TRBJ2-7; 7 bases agree with TRBD1. The CDR3 consists of 14 residues. Germline V lookup: CDR1 SGDLS, CDR2 YYNGEE. Losses at the gene ends were 2 bases for V and 5 bases for J; bases not matched to a gene: 7. The CDR3 DNA follows: TGTGCCAGCAGCGTTTCGACAGGGTGGGACGAGCAGTACTTC. It codes for CASSVSTGWDEQYF.

This clone showed up just a few times. This chain connects TRBV6-6 to TRBJ2-1; D is unclear. Deletions cut 5 bases from V and 5 bases from J, with 13 bases between. In germline, CDR1 is MNHNY, CDR2 SVGAGI (reference sequence). The CDR3 length is 14 residues. CDR3 sequence reads: CASSKRAENNEQFF. The CDR3 nucleotides read TGTGCCAGCAGTAAGCGAGCAGAGAACAATGAGCAGTTCTTC.

This clone appeared a single time. This chain connects TRBV27 to TRBJ1-5; D is uncertain. Between the trimmed V and J ends, which lost 5 bases and 1 base, there was a span of 6 bases. This CDR3 contains 13 residues. Germline CDR1 MNHEY, CDR2 SMNVEV (reference sequence). The CDR3 DNA follows: TGTGCCAGCAGTCCCTTGAGCAATCAGCCCCAGCATTTT. Protein product: CASSPLSNQPQHF.

The V and J genes are TRBV6-1 and TRBJ1-1; D uncertain. The CDR3 is 14 residues long. Germline V gene data show CDR1 as MNHNS and CDR2 as SASEGT. V was cut by 0 bases and J by 5 bases, with 10 bases left in between. The CDR3 coding sequence is TGTGCCAGCAGTGAAGCGGGGAGTAGGACTGAAGCTTTCTTT. This encodes CASSEAGSRTEAFF.

The genes are TRBV6-2 or TRBV6-3 and TRBJ2-1; D may be TRBD2 (6 bases). The CDR3 spans 16 residues. V was cut by 6 bases and J by 4 bases, with 19 bases left in between. Germline V gene sequence: CDR1 MNHEY, CDR2 SVGEGT. The chain's CDR3 is CASSPGGSGRYNEQFF. The DNA of the CDR3 is TGTGCCAGCAGCCCTGGTGGTAGCGGAAGATACAATGAGCAGTTCTTC.

V usage is TRBV5-1 and J usage is TRBJ1-1, with no clear D. The CDR3 loop spans 16 amino acids. Trimming cost V 2 bases and J 4 bases, with 18 bases left between them. CDR1 is SGHRS and CDR2 is YFSETQ in the germline V gene. The CDR3: CASSLNILGGGTEAFF. CDR3 sequence (DNA): TGCGCCAGCAGCTTAAATATACTAGGAGGCGGCACTGAAGCTTTCTTT.

V gene TRBV7-2 combines with J gene TRBJ2-4; TRBD1 agrees at 7 bases. The germline gives CDR1 SGHTA, CDR2 FQGNSA. The CDR3 is 15 amino acids. The J segment lost 0 bases and the V segment lost 3 bases, leaving 2 bases of the junction unmatched. The CDR3 DNA follows: TGTGCCAGCAGCTTGGGGACAGTAGCCAAAAACATTCAGTACTTC. Protein sequence: CASSLGTVAKNIQYF.

This clone was picked up many times. The V and J genes are TRBV11-2 and TRBJ1-2, with no clear D. The CDR3 extends over 13 amino acids. The V and J ends lost 0 bases and 8 bases respectively, with 10 bases between them. Per the germline V gene, CDR1 is SGHAT and CDR2 is FQNNGV. Here the CDR3 reads CASSLDRSRGYTF. The CDR3 DNA follows: TGTGCCAGCAGCTTAGATCGGAGTCGGGGCTACACCTTC.

The V gene is TRBV5-1, the J gene TRBJ2-5, with 8 bases identical to TRBD2. The V gene end was trimmed by 0 bases and the J gene end by 5 bases; junction bases not matched to a gene: 6. Germline CDR1 reads SGHRS; CDR2 reads YFSETQ. The CDR3 sequence is 15 residues long. Here the CDR3 reads CASSLASGSIETQYF. CDR3 DNA: TGCGCCAGCAGCTTGGCCAGCGGGAGTATCGAGACCCAGTACTTC.

The table lists this clone with a count of one. This sequence joins TRBV20-1 and TRBJ1-2; D remains unclear. The CDR3 totals 11 residues. CDR1 DFQATT and CDR2 SNEGSKA come from the germline V gene (reference sequence). V shed 3 bases and J shed 8 bases, with 10 bases lying between them. The CDR3 bases are TGCAGTGCTAGCGGGAGCCGGGGCTACACCTTC. It yields the protein CSASGSRGYTF.

V usage is TRBV9 and J usage is TRBJ2-1; 7 positions agree with TRBD2. Germline values: CDR1 SGDLS, CDR2 YYNGEE. After removal of 2 bases from V and 3 bases from J, the junction contained 5 bases not matched to a gene. The CDR3 consists of 15 residues. The CDR3 nucleotides read TGTGCCAGCAGCGTGGAGCGGGGAGTCTACAATGAGCAGTTCTTC. Protein: CASSVERGVYNEQFF. Drawing the rest from reference TRBV9 and TRBJ2-1, the complete variable domain is DSGVTQTPKHLITATGQRVTLRCSPRSGDLSVYWYQQSLDQGLQFLIQYYNGEERAKGNILERFSAQQFPDLHSELNLSSLELGDSALYFCASSVERGVYNEQFFGPGTRLTVL.

This clone has more than one count but fewer than ten. This sequence joins TRBV18 and TRBJ1-1, with D unresolved. V was shortened by 5 bases and J by 1 base, with 8 bases between the two germline ends. Germline CDR1 reads KGHSH; CDR2 reads LQKENI. This CDR3 is 13 amino acids long. The CDR3 sequence: CASSTVANTEAFF. The CDR3 region has the DNA TGTGCCAGCTCAACAGTGGCGAACACTGAAGCTTTCTTT.

The chain carries TRBV18 and TRBJ1-1; 10 nucleotides align to TRBD1. V trimming: 1 base; J trimming: 3 bases; junction bases outside the gene matches: 2. The CDR3 runs to 15 residues. Germline loops: CDR1 KGHSH, CDR2 LQKENI. In DNA, the CDR3 is TGTGCCAGCTCACCACTCGGGACAGGGGACACTGAAGCTTTCTTT. This codes for CASSPLGTGDTEAFF.

The rearrangement uses TRBV14 and TRBJ1-5; D gene ambiguous. Germline V gene lookup returns CDR1 SGHDN and CDR2 FVKESK. The CDR3 covers 14 residues. V lost 2 bases and J 2 bases, leaving 7 bases between the germline ends. CDR3 protein: CASSQSGRNQPQHF. In DNA form, the CDR3 reads TGTGCCAGCAGCCAATCGGGTCGCAATCAGCCCCAGCATTTT.